This passage covers 6 T cell receptor beta chains from one sample sequenced in a study of blood T cell repertoires in COVID-19. This table comes from immunoSEQ multiplex PCR, and its TCRdb copy is limited to in-frame clones, with some not included. Of around 110,000 clones in the sample, approximately 90% were seen once. Sequenced input: peripheral blood. These receptors originate from a woman aged 25 to 39 with acute or convalescent COVID-19.

The rearrangement uses TRBV11-1 and TRBJ2-2, with D possibly being TRBD2 (6 bases). Germline assignment: CDR1 SGHAT and CDR2 FQDESV (reference sequence). Between the trimmed V and J ends, which lost 5 bases and 8 bases, there was a span of 15 bases. This CDR3 has 14 residues. CDR3 sequence: CASSPRGTRGELFF. CDR3 coding DNA: TGTGCCAGCAGCCCGCGGGGTACTCGGGGGGAGCTGTTTTTT.

This chain joins TRBV27 and TRBJ2-7; D unclear. Germline CDR1 MNHEY, CDR2 SMNVEV (reference sequence). This CDR3 comprises 15 residues. Trimming removed 2 bases from V and 0 bases from J, with 11 bases in between. CDR3 region: CASSLLRVSSYEQYF. The CDR3 DNA reads TGTGCCAGCAGTTTACTTCGGGTGAGCTCCTACGAGCAGTACTTC.

V is TRBV28 and J is TRBJ1-5, with D possibly TRBD1 on 5 matching bases. This CDR3 is built from 14 residues. Trimming took 1 base from V and 10 from J, leaving 14 bases between them. Looked up from germline, CDR1 is MDHEN and CDR2 is SYDVKM. Here the CDR3 reads CASSLLAGYEPQHF. CDR3 DNA: TGTGCCAGCAGTTTATTGGCAGGGTACGAACCCCAGCATTTT.

This chain connects TRBV4-3 to TRBJ2-3; D might be TRBD1 (6 bases). V dropped 0 bases and J dropped 3 bases, with 16 bases sitting between them. This CDR3 region has 17 residues. Germline V gene sequence: CDR1 LGHNA, CDR2 YSLEER. The CDR3: CASSQEGHFQGTDTQYF. The CDR3 DNA reads as TGCGCCAGCAGCCAAGAGGGACACTTCCAGGGAACAGATACGCAGTATTTT.

The rearrangement uses TRBV5-6 and TRBJ2-5; 9 positions match TRBD2. V was clipped by 1 base and J by 1 base; unmatched bases: 2. The germline V gene encodes CDR1 SGHDT and CDR2 YYEEEE. This CDR3 is 15 amino acids long. CDR3 sequence: CASSLTSGFQETQYF. Here the CDR3 DNA reads TGTGCCAGCAGCTTGACTAGCGGGTTCCAAGAGACCCAGTACTTC.

The chain joins TRBV7-2 to TRBJ1-1; TRBD1 matches 10 bases. The V segment lost 5 bases and the J segment 4 bases; nucleotides outside the gene matches: 7. The CDR3 runs 15 residues. The germline V gene encodes CDR1 SGHTA and CDR2 FQGNSA. The CDR3 nucleotides are TGTGCCAGCAGCGAAGACGGACAGGGGGGCACTGAAGCTTTCTTT. Amino acid sequence: CASSEDGQGGTEAFF.